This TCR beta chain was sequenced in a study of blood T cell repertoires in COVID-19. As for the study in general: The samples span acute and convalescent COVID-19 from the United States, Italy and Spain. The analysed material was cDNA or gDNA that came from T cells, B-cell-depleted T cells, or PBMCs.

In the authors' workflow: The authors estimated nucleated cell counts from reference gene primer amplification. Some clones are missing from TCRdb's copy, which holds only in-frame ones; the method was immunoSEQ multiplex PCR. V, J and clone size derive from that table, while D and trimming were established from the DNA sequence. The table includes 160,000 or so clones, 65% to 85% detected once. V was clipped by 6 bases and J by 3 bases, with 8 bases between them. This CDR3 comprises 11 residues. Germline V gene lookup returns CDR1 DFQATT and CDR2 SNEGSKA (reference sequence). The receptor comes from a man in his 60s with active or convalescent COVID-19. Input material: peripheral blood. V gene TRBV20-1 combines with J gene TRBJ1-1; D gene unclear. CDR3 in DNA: TGCAGTGCCGACCGGGACACTGAAGCTTTCTTT. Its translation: CSADRDTEAFF.